This entry lists 12 T cell receptor beta chains sequenced from one sample in a study of breast tumors, draining lymph nodes, adjacent tissues (dated by TCRdb to 2016 to 2017). Library creation used multiplex PCR. Data came from an Illumina HiSeq 2000. TCRdb redid the processing of the public reads, applying fastp at Q25 and MiXCR, and retained in-frame beta chains. Every CDR3 protein is listed once, alongside the most common genes and DNA of its rows. The sample table shows about 20,000 distinct CDR3 sequences, and roughly 32% are seen once. Of the sample, over 8.5% falls within the top ten clones. Specimen: breast tumor tissue. These receptors were obtained from a female donor with breast cancer. Some clones in this sample may be carry-over from other donors' samples.

This clonotype is categorized as medium-sized (0.01 to 0.1%). This chain joins TRBV19 and TRBJ2-1; 7 positions agree with TRBD2. CDR3 length equals 15 residues. The germline CDR1 and CDR2 sequences are LNHDA and SQIVND (reference sequence). The J segment lost 5 bases and the V segment lost 3 bases, leaving 7 bases of the junction unmatched. CDR3 sequence reads: CASSIGGRGNNEQFF. The DNA of the CDR3 is TGTGCCAGTAGTATCGGGGGGAGGGGCAACAATGAGCAGTTCTTC.

Sample share makes this clonotype medium-sized. The chain links TRBV4-3 to TRBJ2-7; D may match TRBD1 or TRBD2 (5 bases each). Trimming removed 0 bases from V and 2 bases from J, with 8 bases in between. The CDR3 length is 14 residues. Germline V gene data show CDR1 as LGHNA and CDR2 as YSLEER. The CDR3, as DNA: TGCGCCAGCAGCCAAGATGGGGGTCCCTACGAGCAGTACTTC. Translation gives CASSQDGGPYEQYF.

This clonotype was counted at least ten times. The genes are TRBV20-1 and TRBJ2-5, with 9 bases that match TRBD2. The CDR3 spans 15 residues. The germline CDR1 and CDR2 sequences are DFQATT and SNEGSKA (reference sequence). The junction had 8 bases not matched to a gene; V was cut back by 1 base and J by 5 bases. The CDR3 protein is CSARASGKEIETQYF. The CDR3 coding sequence is TGCAGTGCTAGAGCTAGCGGGAAGGAGATCGAGACCCAGTACTTC.

In its sample, this clonotype was seen a few times. A much larger clone differs by one base, so this may be a read error. This chain joins TRBV6-5 and TRBJ2-1; D remains ambiguous. Per the germline V gene, CDR1 is MNHEY and CDR2 is SVGAGI. The CDR3 has 14 residues. The CDR3 DNA reads as TGTGCCAGCAGTTACTCCGCCGGGTTCGGTGAGCAGTCCTTC. Translation gives CASSYSAGFGEQSF.

The V gene is TRBV5-1, the J gene TRBJ2-1; possibly TRBD1 for D (6 bases). The V gene lost 4 bases and the J gene lost 4 bases, with 9 bases spanning the gap. Germline CDR1 is SGHRS and CDR2 is YFSETQ. There are 13 residues in the CDR3. In nucleotides, the CDR3 is TGCGCCAGCAGCACAGGACAGTACAATGAGCAGTTCTTC. It translates to CASSTGQYNEQFF.

The chain links TRBV7-9 to TRBJ2-7; D call uncertain. CDR1 and CDR2 (germline): SEHNR, FQNEAQ (reference sequence). This CDR3 region has 12 residues. Between the trimmed V and J ends, which lost 5 bases and 5 bases, there was a span of 10 bases. CDR3 sequence reads: CASSPRPHEQYF. The CDR3 DNA is TGTGCCAGCAGCCCCCGGCCCCACGAGCAGTACTTC.

This clonotype occurred many times. The V and J genes are TRBV19 and TRBJ2-5; tentatively, D is TRBD1 (6 bases). This CDR3 has 15 amino acids. Germline-derived CDR1 and CDR2 are LNHDA and SQIVND (reference sequence). V was cut by 1 base and J by 1 base, with 10 bases left in between. CDR3 in DNA: TGTGCCAGTAGTATAGGGGGGCGGGTCCAAGAGACCCAGTACTTC. This translates into CASSIGGRVQETQYF.

This clonotype was picked up many times. V gene TRBV20-1 combines with J gene TRBJ2-7; D is ambiguous. Trimming took off 2 bases at V and 4 bases at J, with 6 bases between the two ends. Germline V CDR1 and CDR2: DFQATT, SNEGSKA (reference sequence). This CDR3 contains 11 residues. The DNA for the CDR3 is TGCAGTGCTAGACCTTCGTACGAGCAGTACTTC. Amino acid sequence: CSARPSYEQYF.

In its sample, this clonotype is medium-sized. The rearrangement joins TRBV2 to TRBJ1-2; maybe TRBD1 (5 bases). The V end was cut by 8 bases, the J end by 6 bases, with 16 bases between. CDR3 length equals 13 residues. Germline-derived CDR1 and CDR2 are SNHLY and FYNNEI. The CDR3 region is CASGGLLRDGYTF. The CDR3 region has the DNA TGTGCCAGCGGGGGACTGCTGAGGGATGGCTACACCTTC.

This clonotype was detected ten times or more. This chain links TRBV12-3 or TRBV12-4 with TRBJ2-3; D is undetermined. The CDR3 has 15 residues. V lost 0 bases and J lost 2, with 9 bases in between. The CDR3 DNA is TGTGCCAGCAGTTTAGCGTGGCTAGACACAGATACGCAGTATTTT. Its protein is CASSLAWLDTDTQYF.

This clonotype was detected ten times or more. The chain recombines TRBV7-8 with TRBJ2-5, with 7 bases aligning to TRBD2. After removal of 2 bases from V and 12 bases from J, the junction contained 6 bases not matched to a gene. Germline CDR1 and CDR2: SGHVS and FQNEAQ. The CDR3 has 12 amino acids. CDR3 in amino acids: CASSLPGTTKYF. The CDR3 coding sequence is TGTGCCAGCAGCTTACCCGGGACTACAAAGTACTTC.

This clonotype was counted only a few times. This may stem from a read error, because a much larger clone lies one nucleotide away. The rearrangement uses TRBV9 and TRBJ1-3; the D is unclear. Germline V lookup: CDR1 SGDLS, CDR2 YYNGEE. The CDR3 length is 14 residues. For the CDR3, the DNA is TGTGCCAGCAGCCCTCCGGGAACTGGAAACACCATATGTTTT. This translates into CASSPPGTGNTICF.